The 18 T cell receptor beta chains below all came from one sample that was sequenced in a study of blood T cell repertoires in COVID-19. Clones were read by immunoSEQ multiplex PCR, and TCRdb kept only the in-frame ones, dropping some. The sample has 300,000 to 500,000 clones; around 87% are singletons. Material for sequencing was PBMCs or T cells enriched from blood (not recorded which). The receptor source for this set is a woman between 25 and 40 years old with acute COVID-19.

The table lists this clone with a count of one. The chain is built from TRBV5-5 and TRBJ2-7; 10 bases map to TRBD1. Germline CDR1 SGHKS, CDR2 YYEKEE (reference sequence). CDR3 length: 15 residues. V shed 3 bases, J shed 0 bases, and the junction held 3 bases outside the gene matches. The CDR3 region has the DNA TGTGCCAGCAGCTCGACAGGGGGCCCCTCCTACGAGCAGTACTTC. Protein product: CASSSTGGPSYEQYF. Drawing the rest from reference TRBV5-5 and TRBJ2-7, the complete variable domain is DAGVTQSPTHLIKTRGQQVTLRCSPISGHKSVSWYQQVLGQGPQFIFQYYEKEERGRGNFPDRFSARQFPNYSSELNVNALLLGDSALYLCASSSTGGPSYEQYFGPGTRLTVT.

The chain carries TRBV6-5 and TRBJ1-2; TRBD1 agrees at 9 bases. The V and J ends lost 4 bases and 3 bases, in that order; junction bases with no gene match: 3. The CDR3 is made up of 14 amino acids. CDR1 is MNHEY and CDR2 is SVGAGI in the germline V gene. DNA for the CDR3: TGTGCCAGCAGTTCGAGGACAGGGGACTATGGCTACACCTTC. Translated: CASSSRTGDYGYTF.

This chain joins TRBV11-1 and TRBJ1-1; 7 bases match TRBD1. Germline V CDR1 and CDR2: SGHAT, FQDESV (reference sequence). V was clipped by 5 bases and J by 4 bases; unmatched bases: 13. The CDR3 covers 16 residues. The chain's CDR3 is CASSLLPDRLGTEAFF. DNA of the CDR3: TGTGCCAGCAGCCTTCTACCGGACAGGTTGGGCACTGAAGCTTTCTTT.

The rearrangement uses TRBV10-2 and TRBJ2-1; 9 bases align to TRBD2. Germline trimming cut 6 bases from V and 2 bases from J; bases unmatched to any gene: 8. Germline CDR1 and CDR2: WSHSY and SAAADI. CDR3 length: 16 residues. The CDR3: CASSAPLAGTYNEQFF. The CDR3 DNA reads TGCGCCAGCAGCGCACCTCTAGCGGGGACCTACAATGAGCAGTTCTTC.

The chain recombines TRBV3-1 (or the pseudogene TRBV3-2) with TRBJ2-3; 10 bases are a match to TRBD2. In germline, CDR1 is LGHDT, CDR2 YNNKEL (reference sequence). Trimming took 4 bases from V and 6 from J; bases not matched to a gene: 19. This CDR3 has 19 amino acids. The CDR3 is CASSPKIRGLAGDRDTQYF. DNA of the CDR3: TGTGCCAGCAGCCCAAAGATCCGGGGGCTAGCGGGGGACCGTGATACGCAGTATTTT.

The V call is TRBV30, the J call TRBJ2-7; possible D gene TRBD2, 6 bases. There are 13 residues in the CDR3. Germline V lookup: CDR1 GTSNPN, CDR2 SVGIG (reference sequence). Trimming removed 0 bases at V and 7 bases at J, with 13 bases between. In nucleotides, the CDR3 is TGTGCCTGGAGTGTACCCGCAGGGAGGGAGCAGTACTTC. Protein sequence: CAWSVPAGREQYF.

The CDR3 DNA reads TGTGCCAGCCCCACAGGGTGCTCTGGAAACACCATATATTTT. Translation gives CASPTGCSGNTIYF. The chain uses TRBV21-1 and TRBJ1-3; the listed D gene, TRBD1, was not tested against the DNA. TRBV21-1 is shown as a pseudogene. This CDR3 is built from 14 residues.

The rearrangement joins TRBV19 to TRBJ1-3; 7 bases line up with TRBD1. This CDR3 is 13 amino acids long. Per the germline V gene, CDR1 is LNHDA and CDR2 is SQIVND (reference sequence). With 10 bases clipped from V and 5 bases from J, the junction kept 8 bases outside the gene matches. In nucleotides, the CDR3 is TGTGCCACTCCTGGGACAGCCCGAAACACCATATATTTT. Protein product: CATPGTARNTIYF.

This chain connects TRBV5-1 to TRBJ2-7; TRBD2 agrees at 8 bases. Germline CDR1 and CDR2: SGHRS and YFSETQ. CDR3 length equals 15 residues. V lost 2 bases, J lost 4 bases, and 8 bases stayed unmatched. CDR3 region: CASSLLAGSSYEQYF. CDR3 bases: TGCGCCAGCAGCTTATTAGCGGGGTCTTCATACGAGCAGTACTTC.

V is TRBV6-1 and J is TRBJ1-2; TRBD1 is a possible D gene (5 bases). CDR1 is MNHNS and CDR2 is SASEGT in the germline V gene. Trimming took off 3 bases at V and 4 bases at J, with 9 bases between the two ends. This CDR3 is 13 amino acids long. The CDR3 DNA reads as TGTGCCAGCAGTGACGACAGTGTCTATGGCTACACCTTC. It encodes CASSDDSVYGYTF.

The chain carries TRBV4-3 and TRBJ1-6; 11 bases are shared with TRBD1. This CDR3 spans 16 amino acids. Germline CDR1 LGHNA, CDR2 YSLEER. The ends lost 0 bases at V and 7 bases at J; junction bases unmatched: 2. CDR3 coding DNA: TGCGCCAGCAGCCAAGAAGGGACAGGGGGGAATTCACCCCTCCACTTT. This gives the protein CASSQEGTGGNSPLHF.

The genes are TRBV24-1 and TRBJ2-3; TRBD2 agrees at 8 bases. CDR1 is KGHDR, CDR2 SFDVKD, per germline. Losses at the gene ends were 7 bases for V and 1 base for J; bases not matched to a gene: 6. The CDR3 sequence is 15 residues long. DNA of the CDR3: TGTGCCACCAGGGACCCGGGACTAGGCACAGATACGCAGTATTTT. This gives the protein CATRDPGLGTDTQYF.

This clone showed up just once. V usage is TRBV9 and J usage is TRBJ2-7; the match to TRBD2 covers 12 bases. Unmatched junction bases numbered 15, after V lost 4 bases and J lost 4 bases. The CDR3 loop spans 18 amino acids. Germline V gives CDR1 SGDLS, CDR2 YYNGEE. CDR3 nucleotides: TGTGCCAGCAGCCCCAGGCCTACTAGCGGGGGGTCCAATTACGAGCAGTACTTC. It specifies CASSPRPTSGGSNYEQYF. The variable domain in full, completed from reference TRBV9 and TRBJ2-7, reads DSGVTQTPKHLITATGQRVTLRCSPRSGDLSVYWYQQSLDQGLQFLIQYYNGEERAKGNILERFSAQQFPDLHSELNLSSLELGDSALYFCASSPRPTSGGSNYEQYFGPGTRLTVT.

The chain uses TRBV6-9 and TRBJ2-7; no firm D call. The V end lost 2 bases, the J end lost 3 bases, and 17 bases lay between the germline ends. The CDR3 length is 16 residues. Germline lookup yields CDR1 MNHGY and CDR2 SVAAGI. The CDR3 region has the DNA TGTGCCAGCAGTTATGCATCAGGCAGCCTCCTCTACGAGCAGTACTTC. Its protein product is CASSYASGSLLYEQYF.

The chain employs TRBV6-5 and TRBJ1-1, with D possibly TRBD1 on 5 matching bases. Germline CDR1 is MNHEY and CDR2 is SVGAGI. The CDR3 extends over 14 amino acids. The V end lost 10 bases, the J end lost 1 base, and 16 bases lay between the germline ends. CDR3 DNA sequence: TGTGCCACCCTAACGCGGGGCCCGAACACTGAAGCTTTCTTT. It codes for CATLTRGPNTEAFF.

The CDR3 nucleotides read TGCGCCAGCAGCCCTAAGGGGGCAGGGGGCTACGAGCAGTACTTC. Protein: CASSPKGAGGYEQYF. The V and J genes are TRBV5-1 and TRBJ2-7; 7 nucleotides line up with TRBD1. The V segment lost 4 bases and the J segment 3 bases; nucleotides outside the gene matches: 10. The CDR3 consists of 15 residues. CDR1 is SGHRS and CDR2 is YFSETQ in the germline V gene.

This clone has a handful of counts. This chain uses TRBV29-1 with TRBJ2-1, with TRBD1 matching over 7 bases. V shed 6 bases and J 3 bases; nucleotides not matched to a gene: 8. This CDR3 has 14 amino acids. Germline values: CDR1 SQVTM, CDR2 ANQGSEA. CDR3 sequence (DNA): TGCAGCGTACCCGACAGGGCGGACTACAATGAGCAGTTCTTC. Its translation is CSVPDRADYNEQFF.

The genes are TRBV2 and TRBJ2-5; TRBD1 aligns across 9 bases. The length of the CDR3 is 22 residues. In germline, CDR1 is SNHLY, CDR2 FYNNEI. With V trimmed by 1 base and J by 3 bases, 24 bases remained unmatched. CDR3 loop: CASSEGLAGTGFSKSKKETQYF. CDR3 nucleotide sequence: TGTGCCAGCAGTGAAGGACTTGCAGGGACAGGGTTCAGTAAGTCTAAGAAAGAGACCCAGTACTTC.